Listed below are T cell receptor beta chains from one sample, sequenced in a study of naive and memory T cell subsets. A single record per CDR3 protein comes from TCRdb applying MiXCR to the UMI-ligation and nested PCR reads. Of about 80,000 distinct CDR3 sequences listed, 13% were seen once; the top ten hold about 0.93%. The sample comprised central memory CD4+ T cells from blood. Source of these receptors: a human donor in good health. Each CDR3 is given without its conserved first and last residue. Clone size appears in some rows only: once, few, many, or a class for an expanded clone.

J: TRBJ2-7
V: TRBV7-8
size: many
CDR3: ASSLRTLAGVREQY

J: TRBJ2-3
V: TRBV5-1
size: few
CDR3: ASSTDGLAGGWNTQY

J: TRBJ2-7
V: TRBV7-8
size: many
CDR3: ASSGLSNSYEQY

J: TRBJ2-7
V: TRBV5-1
size: -
CDR3: ASSLDGSGSISY

J: TRBJ2-7
V: TRBV27
size: many
CDR3: ASSKLGRLSSYEQY

J: TRBJ2-3
V: TRBV20-1
size: many
CDR3: SANVPGLPDTQY

J: TRBJ1-4
V: TRBV28
size: few
CDR3: ASITATNEKLF

J: TRBJ2-7
V: TRBV7-2
size: many
CDR3: ASRLGTSAYEQY

J: TRBJ2-1
V: TRBV12-3/TRBV12-4
size: many
CDR3: ASSIASEDEQF

J: TRBJ2-5
V: TRBV11-2
size: -
CDR3: ASSGDTKETQY

J: TRBJ2-4
V: TRBV24-1
size: -
CDR3: ATSDSQQGTKNIQY

J: TRBJ1-1
V: TRBV30
size: -
CDR3: AWSGPPRGTEAF

J: TRBJ2-5
V: TRBV29-1
size: many
CDR3: SAPGTGGETQY

J: TRBJ2-6
V: TRBV10-3
size: -
CDR3: AISDRSLSSGANVLT

J: TRBJ2-7
V: TRBV20-1
size: many
CDR3: SAMTGDTYEQY

J: TRBJ2-5
V: TRBV2
size: -
CDR3: ASSEFVETQY

J: TRBJ2-5
V: TRBV24-1
size: few
CDR3: ATSDSSVAGPSETQY

J: TRBJ2-5
V: TRBV29-1
size: -
CDR3: SVSPQLQETQY

J: TRBJ1-5
V: TRBV28
size: many
CDR3: ASSLWQVNQPQH

J: TRBJ2-1
V: TRBV28
size: -
CDR3: ASRKRDRAGEQF

J: TRBJ1-5
V: TRBV20-1
size: few
CDR3: SGVTRRKPQH

J: TRBJ2-3
V: TRBV5-4
size: -
CDR3: ASSGNWTDTQY

J: TRBJ1-2
V: TRBV5-4
size: -
CDR3: ASCPDREGYGYT

J: TRBJ2-1
V: TRBV7-9
size: -
CDR3: ASSRTVLVSGGDEQF

J: TRBJ1-3
V: TRBV29-1
size: few
CDR3: SVGQGGPGNTIY

J: TRBJ2-4
V: TRBV6-1
size: many
CDR3: ASSETGAKNIQY

J: TRBJ1-1
V: TRBV6-2/TRBV6-3
size: -
CDR3: ASSSTPRTTIIEAF

J: TRBJ2-4
V: TRBV7-9
size: many
CDR3: ATETKNIQY

J: TRBJ2-1
V: TRBV29-1
size: few
CDR3: SVRDRGFSSYNEQF

J: TRBJ2-7
V: TRBV12-3/TRBV12-4
size: -
CDR3: ASNGQGNGGSYEQY

J: TRBJ2-2
V: TRBV19
size: few
CDR3: ASRWRTGRLSGELF

J: TRBJ1-5
V: TRBV19
size: -
CDR3: ASSNMSPNQPQH

J: TRBJ1-1
V: TRBV3-1
size: -
CDR3: ASSQDSRPNTEAF

J: TRBJ2-7
V: TRBV20-1
size: -
CDR3: SAPTRTGGSYEQY

J: TRBJ1-1
V: TRBV30
size: few
CDR3: AWSPLGQGLYTEAF

J: TRBJ2-7
V: TRBV29-1
size: many
CDR3: SVAPGTSGTYEQY

J: TRBJ2-5
V: TRBV30
size: few
CDR3: AWSAGQQETQY

J: TRBJ2-3
V: TRBV5-1
size: many
CDR3: ASSLTADTQY

J: TRBJ2-5
V: TRBV7-8
size: few
CDR3: ASSLVFGFETQY

J: TRBJ2-7
V: TRBV29-1
size: -
CDR3: SVRTAPGTASYEQY

J: TRBJ1-1
V: TRBV7-3
size: -
CDR3: ASSLAGGNTEAF

J: TRBJ1-2
V: TRBV2
size: few
CDR3: ASSGDSYYGYT

J: TRBJ1-1
V: TRBV7-9
size: few
CDR3: ASSSRERQAF

J: TRBJ2-1
V: TRBV30
size: -
CDR3: AWSVGWEQTNEQF